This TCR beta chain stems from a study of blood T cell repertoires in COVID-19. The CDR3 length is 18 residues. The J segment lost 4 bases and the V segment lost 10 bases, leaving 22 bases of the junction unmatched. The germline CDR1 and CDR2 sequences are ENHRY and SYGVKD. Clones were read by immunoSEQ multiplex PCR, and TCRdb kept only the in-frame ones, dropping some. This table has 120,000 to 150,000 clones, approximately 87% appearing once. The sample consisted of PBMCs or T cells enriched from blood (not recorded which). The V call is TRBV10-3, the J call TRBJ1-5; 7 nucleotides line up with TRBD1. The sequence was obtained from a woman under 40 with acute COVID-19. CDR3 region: CATTQGQPAYVGNQPQHF. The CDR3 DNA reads TGTGCCACCACACAGGGACAGCCGGCGTATGTGGGAAATCAGCCCCAGCATTTT.